This T cell receptor beta chain derives from a study of regulatory T cells in long-lasting Graves disease. Study findings and constraints: Persistent Graves' patients showed less TCR diversity than newly diagnosed ones. It was peripheral blood alone, not thyroid tissue, that was studied.

Time point specified: persistent/refractory GD, antithyroid drugs over 5 years with positive TRAb. RNA isolated from PBMCs was used to make the TCR library. With EDTA tubes as the receptacles, roughly 9.7 milliliters of peripheral blood were drawn. This clonotype occurred a few times. The antigen remains undetermined. To make TCR beta libraries, researchers used iRepertoire HTBI primers and Arm-PCR of CDR3 regions. TCRdb re-called the multiplex PCR reads with MiXCR, one entry per CDR3 protein. This sample has about 470,000 distinct CDR3 sequences, with 20% found just once. This TCR was recovered from a female donor with Graves disease. The sequenced sample was peripheral blood mononuclear cells (PBMCs), obtained when the disease was refractory, from a patient treated with antithyroid drugs.

CDR3 in DNA: TGTGCCAGCAGTTTAGTCGGGGGCCGGGACGAGCAGTACTTC. Protein: CASSLVGGRDEQYF. The gene calls are TRBV27 and TRBJ2-7; D tentatively fits TRBD1 or TRBD2 (6 bases each). V was shortened by 2 bases and J by 5 bases, with 13 bases between the two germline ends. This CDR3 has 14 amino acids. The V gene's germline CDR1 is MNHEY and CDR2 SMNVEV (reference sequence).